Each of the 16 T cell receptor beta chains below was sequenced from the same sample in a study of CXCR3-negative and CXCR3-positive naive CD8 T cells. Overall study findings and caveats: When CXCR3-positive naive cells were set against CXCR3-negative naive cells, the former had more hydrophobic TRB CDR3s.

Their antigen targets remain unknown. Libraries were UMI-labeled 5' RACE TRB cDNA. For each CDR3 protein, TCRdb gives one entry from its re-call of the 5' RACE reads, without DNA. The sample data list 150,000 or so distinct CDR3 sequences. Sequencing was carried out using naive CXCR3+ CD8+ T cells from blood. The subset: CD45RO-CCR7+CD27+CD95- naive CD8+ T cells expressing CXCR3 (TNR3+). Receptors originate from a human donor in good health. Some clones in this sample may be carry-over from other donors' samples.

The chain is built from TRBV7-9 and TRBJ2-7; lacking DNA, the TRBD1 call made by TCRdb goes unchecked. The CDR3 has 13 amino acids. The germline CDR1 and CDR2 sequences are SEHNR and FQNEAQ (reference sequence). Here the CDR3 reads CASSADRRDEQYF.

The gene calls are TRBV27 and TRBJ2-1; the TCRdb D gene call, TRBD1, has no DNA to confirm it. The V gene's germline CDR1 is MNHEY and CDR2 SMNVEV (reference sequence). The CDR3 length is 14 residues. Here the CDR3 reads CASRPGTGSHEQFF.

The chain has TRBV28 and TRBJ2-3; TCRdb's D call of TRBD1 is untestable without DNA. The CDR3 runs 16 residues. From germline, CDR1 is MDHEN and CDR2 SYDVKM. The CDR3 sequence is CASSFGVLTGTDTQYF.

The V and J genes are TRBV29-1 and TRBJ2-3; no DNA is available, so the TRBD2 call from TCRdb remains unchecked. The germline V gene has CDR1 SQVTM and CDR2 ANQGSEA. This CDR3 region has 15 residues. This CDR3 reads CSVGAPLGPTDTQYF.

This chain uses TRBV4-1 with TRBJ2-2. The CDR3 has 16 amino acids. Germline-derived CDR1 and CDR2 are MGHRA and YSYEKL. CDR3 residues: CASSQDVRLNTGELFF.

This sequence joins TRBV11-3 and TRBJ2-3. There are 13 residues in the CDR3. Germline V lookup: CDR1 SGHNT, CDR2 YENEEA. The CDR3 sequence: CASSSDFTDTQYF. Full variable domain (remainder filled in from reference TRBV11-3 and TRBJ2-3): EAGVVQSPRYKIIEKKQPVAFWCNPISGHNTLYWYLQNLGQGPELLIRYENEEAVDDSQLPKDRFSAERLKGVDSTLKIQPAELGDSAVYLCASSSDFTDTQYFGPGTRLTVL.

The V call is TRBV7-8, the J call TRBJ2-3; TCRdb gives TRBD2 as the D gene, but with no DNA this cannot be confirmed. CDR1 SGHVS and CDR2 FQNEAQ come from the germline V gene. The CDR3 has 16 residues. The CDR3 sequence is CASSPRGQALTDTQYF.

CDR3: CASRTWERYNEQFF. This rearrangement joins TRBV21-1 to TRBJ2-1; TCRdb gives TRBD2 as the D gene, but with no DNA this cannot be confirmed. TRBV21-1 is designated a pseudogene. CDR3 length: 14 residues.

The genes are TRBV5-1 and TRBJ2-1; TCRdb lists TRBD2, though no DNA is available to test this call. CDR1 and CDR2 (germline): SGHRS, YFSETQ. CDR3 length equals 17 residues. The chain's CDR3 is CASSPWSSGSSYNEQFF.

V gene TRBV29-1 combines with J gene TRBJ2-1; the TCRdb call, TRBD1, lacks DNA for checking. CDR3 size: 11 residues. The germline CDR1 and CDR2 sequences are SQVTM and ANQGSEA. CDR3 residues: CSALTVNEQFF.

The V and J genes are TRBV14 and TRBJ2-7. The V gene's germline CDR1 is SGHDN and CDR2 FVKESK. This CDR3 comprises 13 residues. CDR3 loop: CASSQGSGTEQYF.

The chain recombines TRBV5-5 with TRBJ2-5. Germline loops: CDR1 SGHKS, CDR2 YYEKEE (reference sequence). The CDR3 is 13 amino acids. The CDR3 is CASSPANQETQYF.

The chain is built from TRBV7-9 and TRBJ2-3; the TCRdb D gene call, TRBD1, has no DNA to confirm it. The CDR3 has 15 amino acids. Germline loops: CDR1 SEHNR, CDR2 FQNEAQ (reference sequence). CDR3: CASSGWDGSTDTQYF.

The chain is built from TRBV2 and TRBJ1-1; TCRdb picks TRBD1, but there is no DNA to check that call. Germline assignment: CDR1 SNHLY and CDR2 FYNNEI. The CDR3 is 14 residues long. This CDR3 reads CASRLDAGGTEAFF.

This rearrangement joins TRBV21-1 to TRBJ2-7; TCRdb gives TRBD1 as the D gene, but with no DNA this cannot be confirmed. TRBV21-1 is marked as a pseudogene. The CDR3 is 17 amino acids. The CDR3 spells CASYTCTEGGTDYEQYF.

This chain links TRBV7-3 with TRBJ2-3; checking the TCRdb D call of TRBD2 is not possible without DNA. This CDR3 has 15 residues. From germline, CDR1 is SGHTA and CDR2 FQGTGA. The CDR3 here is CASSSSGGAVDTQYF.